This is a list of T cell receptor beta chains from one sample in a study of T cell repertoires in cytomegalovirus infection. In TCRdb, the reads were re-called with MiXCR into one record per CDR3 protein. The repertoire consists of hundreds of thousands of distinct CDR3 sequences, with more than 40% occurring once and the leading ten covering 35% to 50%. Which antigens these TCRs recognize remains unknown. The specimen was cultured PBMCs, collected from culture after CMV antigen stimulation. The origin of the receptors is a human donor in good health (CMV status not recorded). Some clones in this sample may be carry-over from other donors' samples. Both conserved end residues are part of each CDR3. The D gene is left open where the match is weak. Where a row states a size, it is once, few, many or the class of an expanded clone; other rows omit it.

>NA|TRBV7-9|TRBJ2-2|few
CASLRGTGELFF
TGTGCCAGCCTTCGGGGAACCGGGGAGCTGTTTTTT
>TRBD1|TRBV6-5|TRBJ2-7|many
CATGSSGTDFFPNPYEQYF
TGTGCCACCGGTTCCTCCGGGACAGACTTTTTCCCGAACCCCTACGAGCAGTACTTC
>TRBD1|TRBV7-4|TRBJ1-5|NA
CASRSEDRGPEPQHF
TGTGCCAGCAGGTCGGAGGACAGGGGGCCTGAGCCCCAGCATTTT
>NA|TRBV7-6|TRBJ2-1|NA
CASSFATGYRAGEQFF
TGTGCCAGCAGCTTCGCCACAGGGTACCGGGCGGGAGAGCAGTTCTTC
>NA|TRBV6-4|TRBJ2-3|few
CATSWGHSVDTQYF
TGTGCCACCTCATGGGGGCACTCCGTAGATACGCAGTATTTT
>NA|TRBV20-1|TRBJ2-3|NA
CSATLGGPADTQYF
TGCAGTGCTACCTTGGGGGGCCCCGCAGATACGCAGTATTTT
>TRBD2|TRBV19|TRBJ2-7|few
CASSKTSDQQYF
TGTGCCAGTAGTAAAACTAGCGATCAGCAGTACTTC
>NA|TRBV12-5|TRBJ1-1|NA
CASGLVIRGQGEAFF
TGTGCTAGTGGTTTGGTAATTCGGGGGCAAGGTGAAGCTTTCTTT
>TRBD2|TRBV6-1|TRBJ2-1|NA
CASSEVGLAGGYNEQFF
TGTGCCAGCAGTGAAGTCGGGTTAGCGGGGGGTTACAATGAGCAGTTCTTC
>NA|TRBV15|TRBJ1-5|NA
CATSRDAWSDGNQPQHF
TGTGCCACCAGCAGAGACGCATGGTCGGACGGCAATCAGCCCCAGCATTTT
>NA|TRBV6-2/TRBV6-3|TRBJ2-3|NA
CASSMDTGGTDTQYF
TGTGCCAGCAGCATGGACACCGGGGGTACAGATACGCAGTATTTT
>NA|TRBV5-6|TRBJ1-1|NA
CASSSPPGPDEAFF
TGTGCCAGCAGCTCTCCACCAGGACCGGATGAAGCTTTCTTT
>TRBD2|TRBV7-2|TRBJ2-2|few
CASSFTGTRGAGELFF
TGTGCCAGCAGCTTTACCGGGACTAGGGGGGCCGGGGAGCTGTTTTTT
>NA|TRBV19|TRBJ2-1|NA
CATTPGPSSYNEQFF
TGTGCCACTACTCCGGGACCGAGCTCCTACAATGAGCAGTTCTTC
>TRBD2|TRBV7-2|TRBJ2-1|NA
CASSLDKAGVGEQFF
TGTGCCAGCAGCTTAGACAAAGCGGGAGTGGGAGAGCAGTTCTTC
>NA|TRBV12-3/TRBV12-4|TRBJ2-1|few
CASSLELAAGATDEQFF
TGTGCCAGCAGTTTGGAGCTAGCTGCCGGGGCTACGGATGAGCAGTTCTTC
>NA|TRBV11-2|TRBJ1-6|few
CASSLDQWADFSSYNSPLHF
TGTGCCAGCAGCTTAGATCAGTGGGCCGACTTTAGCTCCTATAATTCACCCCTCCACTTT